The next 23 T cell receptor beta chains were all read from a single sample in a study of tissue T cells after allogeneic stem cell transplantation. Time point denoted: mouse harvest day 14 after allogeneic transplant. Mouse grafts combined 10^7 T-cell-depleted bone marrow cells with 10^6 splenic CD5+ T cells. Produced via immunoSEQ multiplex PCR; TCRdb's table is partial and in-frame only. This sample has approximately 4,500 clones; under 50% occur once, and the top ten carry around 15%. The sample taken for sequencing was gut tissue. The source of these receptors is a female BALB/c mouse given C57BL/6 T cells with graft-versus-host disease after an allogeneic hematopoietic cell transplant.

The sample holds one count of this clone. The gene names here belong to mouse. Read sequence stops 1 residue before the CDR3 end, and the germline J gene provides the missing end. This chain joins TRBV4 and TRBJ1-1; no firm D call. The CDR3 loop spans 13 amino acids. Germline V gene data show CDR1 as LGHDT and CDR2 as YNNKQL (reference sequence). Between the trimmed V and J ends, which lost 3 bases and 0 bases, there was a span of 5 bases. CDR3 DNA (partial): TGTGCCAGCAGCTACGGGACAAACACAGAAGTCTTC. It codes for CASSYGTNTEVF. The complete CDR3 protein is CASSYGTNTEVFF. Full variable domain (outside the CDR3, taken from reference TRBV4 and TRBJ1-1): ETAVFQTPNYHVTQVGNEVSFNCKQTLGHDTMYWYKQDSKKLLKIMFSYNNKQLIVNETVPRRFSPQSSDKAHLNLRIKSVEPEDSAVYLCASSYGTNTEVFFGKGTRLTVV.

This clone was recorded a few times. The genes and germline here are from mouse. The CDR3 end lies 1 residue beyond the end of the read and is filled in from the germline J gene. The chain combines TRBV1 with TRBJ1-2, with 8 bases fitting TRBD1. This CDR3 is 14 amino acids long. Trimming took 4 bases from V and 0 from J; bases not matched to a gene: 1. The germline V gene has CDR1 NSQYPW and CDR2 LRSPGD (reference sequence). Incomplete CDR3 DNA: TGCACCTGCAGTGGGACAGGGCCAAACTCCGACTACACC. Its protein product is CTCSGTGPNSDYT. The CDR3 reads in full as CTCSGTGPNSDYTF.

This clone showed up just a few times. Gene names follow the mouse nomenclature. The read gets to within 1 residue of the CDR3 end, and the germline J gene fills in the rest. V gene TRBV3 combines with J gene TRBJ2-1; D perhaps matches TRBD2 (6 bases). V lost 8 bases to trimming and J lost 5 bases, with 7 bases between them. The CDR3 runs to 11 residues. Germline V CDR1 and CDR2: SNHLY, FYNGKV (reference sequence). The covered CDR3 bases are TGTGCCAGCCGGGGGGATGCTGAGCAGTTC. This codes for CASRGDAEQF. The full CDR3 protein reads CASRGDAEQFF.

Regarding this clone: The germline and genes are mouse ones. The CDR3 loop reads CASSLDAEQFF. The sequenced CDR3 bases are TGTGCCAGCAGTCTGGATGCTGAGCAGTTC. V gene TRBV26 combines with J gene TRBJ2-1; D gene unclear. The read falls 1 residue short of the CDR3 end, and the missing part is taken from the germline J gene. Germline CDR1 KGHPV, CDR2 FQNQEV (reference sequence). The V and J ends lost 2 bases and 5 bases respectively, with 1 base between them. The CDR3 consists of 11 residues.

Note on this clone: Mouse gene names and germline throughout. The CDR3 goes on 1 residue after the read ends, and that part is filled in from the germline J gene. This chain connects TRBV16 to TRBJ1-1, with D possibly TRBD1 on 6 matching bases. In germline, CDR1 is SGHSA, CDR2 FRNQAP. With 1 base removed from V and 3 bases from J, the gap between germline ends came to 9 bases. The CDR3 is 14 residues long. This CDR3 reads CASSLVGGHTEVFF. Partial CDR3 DNA: TGTGCAAGCAGCTTAGTGGGGGGGCACACAGAAGTCTTC.

This clone has more than one count but fewer than ten. Mouse names are used for the genes. From the germline J gene comes the end of the CDR3, since the read stops 1 residue before it. This rearrangement joins TRBV13-2 to TRBJ2-7; possibly TRBD1 for D (5 bases). Looked up from germline, CDR1 is NNHNN and CDR2 is SYGAGS (reference sequence). The CDR3 is made up of 15 amino acids. V dropped 0 bases and J dropped 1 base, with 11 bases sitting between them. Partial CDR3 DNA: TGTGCCAGCGGTGATGGCAGGGAAGGGTCCTATGAACAGTAC. Encoded protein: CASGDGREGSYEQY. The entire CDR3 is CASGDGREGSYEQYF.

On this clone itself: At one end, the junction sequence differs from germline, possibly due to a read error. Mouse names are used for the genes. Read sequence stops 1 residue before the CDR3 end, and the germline J gene provides the missing end. The chain uses TRBV3 and TRBJ1-3; the match to TRBD1 covers 9 bases. Germline values: CDR1 SNHLY, CDR2 FYNGKV (reference sequence). The CDR3 spans 15 residues. The CDR3 DNA, read in part, is TGTGCCGGCAGCCACAGGGGGCTCGCTGGAAATACGCTCTAT. Its protein product is CAGSHRGLAGNTLY. In full, the CDR3 is CAGSHRGLAGNTLYF.

A note on this clone: Gene names are the mouse ones. The read falls 1 residue short of the CDR3 end, and the missing part is taken from the germline J gene. This chain joins TRBV23 and TRBJ2-7; the table's TRBD2 call for D was not verified on the DNA. From germline, CDR1 is KGHTA and CDR2 FQNQQP. There are 13 residues in the CDR3. This CDR3 reads CASSLSGGREQYF. The covered CDR3 bases are TGTGCCAGCAGTCTGTCTGGGGGGAGAGAACAGTAC.

Of note for this clone: Any gene name here is a mouse gene name. CDR3 region: CASSLDSERLFF. CDR3 bases read: TGTGCCAGCTCTCTCGATAGCGAAAGATTATTT. This chain connects TRBV12-2 to TRBJ1-4; unclear D gene. The read finishes 1 residue shy of the CDR3 end, and the germline J gene is used to complete it. The CDR3 runs to 12 residues. Germline V gives CDR1 SGHLS, CDR2 HYDKME. The germline V and J ends were trimmed by 0 bases and 7 bases, with 5 bases remaining between them.

By frequency in the sample, this clone is medium-sized (0.01 to 0.1%). Germline and genes here are mouse. The read halts 1 residue ahead of the CDR3 end, with the missing end drawn from the germline J gene. V and J are TRBV13-3 and TRBJ2-5, with 11 nucleotides matching TRBD1. V lost 3 bases, J lost 6 bases, and 6 bases stayed unmatched. The CDR3 spans 15 residues. The germline V gene has CDR1 NNHDY and CDR2 SYVADS. Incomplete CDR3 DNA: TGTGCCAGCAGTGGGGAGGACAGGGGGCGTGACACCCAGTAC. It yields the protein CASSGEDRGRDTQY. The full CDR3 protein is CASSGEDRGRDTQYF.

Of note for this clone: Germline and genes: mouse. The CDR3 end falls 1 residue outside the read, so it is completed with the germline J gene. The gene calls are TRBV15 and TRBJ2-4; TRBD2 aligns across 14 bases. Looked up from germline, CDR1 is SGHND and CDR2 is FRSKSL. Germline trimming cut 6 bases from V and 1 base from J; bases unmatched to any gene: 12. CDR3 length equals 19 residues. CDR3 amino acids: CASSFGTGGALRGQNTLYF. The CDR3 DNA, read in part, is TGTGCCAGCAGCTTCGGGACTGGGGGGGCGCTCAGGGGTCAAAACACCTTGTAC. The full variable domain, rest sourced from reference TRBV15 and TRBJ2-4, is DAGVTQTPRHEVAEKGQTIILKCEPVSGHNDLFWYRQTKIQGLELLSYFRSKSLMEDGGAFKDRFKAEMLNSSFSTLKIQPTEPKDSAVYLCASSFGTGGALRGQNTLYFGAGTRLSVL.

This clone was picked up a small number of times. Any gene name here is a mouse gene name. The sequence runs out 1 residue before the end of the CDR3; the remainder is reconstructed from the germline J gene. The chain joins TRBV12-1 to TRBJ1-4, with no clear D. The CDR3 length is 14 residues. Between the trimmed V and J ends, which lost 4 bases and 0 bases, there was a span of 8 bases. In germline, CDR1 is SGHSN, CDR2 HYEKVE. The CDR3 sequence is CASSPRISNERLFF. The CDR3 DNA, read in part, is TGTGCCAGCTCCCCGAGGATTTCCAACGAAAGATTATTT.

Note on this clone: Mouse names are used for the genes. With the read ending 1 residue before the CDR3 end, the germline J gene is used to fill in that end. This chain uses TRBV26 with TRBJ1-2; D unclear. CDR1 KGHPV and CDR2 FQNQEV come from the germline V gene (reference sequence). Trimming shortened V by 2 bases and J by 0 bases, and 4 bases separated the two germline ends. The CDR3 contains 13 residues. The CDR3 is CASSLEANSDYTF. Partial CDR3 DNA: TGTGCCAGCAGTCTGGAAGCAAACTCCGACTACACC.

To note about this clone: The listed genes are named as in mouse. Read coverage stops 1 residue before the CDR3 terminus; the germline J gene supplies the remainder. The V call is TRBV19, the J call TRBJ2-4; 10 bases are shared with TRBD2. The CDR3 is made up of 15 amino acids. V shed 1 base and J 2 bases; nucleotides not matched to a gene: 1. Germline V CDR1 and CDR2: FNHDT, SITEND (reference sequence). The CDR3 bases that were read are TGTGCCAGCAGTATACTGGGGGGGCTTCAAAACACCTTGTAC. Its protein is CASSILGGLQNTLY. The entire CDR3 protein is CASSILGGLQNTLYF.

In regard to this clone: Gene labels here are mouse ones. The CDR3 goes on 1 residue after the read ends, and that part is filled in from the germline J gene. J is TRBJ2-4 and V is TRBV14; D is uncertain. V lost 1 base and J 6 bases, leaving 6 bases between the germline ends. The CDR3 is 12 residues long. From germline, CDR1 is SGHDT and CDR2 FRDEAV. CDR3 in amino acids: CASSFGRNTLYF. CDR3 DNA (partial): TGTGCCAGCAGTTTCGGGAGGAACACCTTGTAC. Drawing the rest from reference TRBV14 and TRBJ2-4, the complete variable domain is EAGVTQSPRYAVLQEGQAVSFWCDPISGHDTLYWYQQPRDQGPQLLVYFRDEAVIDNSQLPSDRFSAVRPKGTNSTLKIQSAKQGDTATYLCASSFGRNTLYFGAGTRLSVL.

This clone was seen once. Gene names denote mouse genes. Coverage ceases 1 residue before the CDR3 finishes, and the germline J gene fills in the end. V is TRBV26 and J is TRBJ2-4; D is unclear. This CDR3 has 14 residues. V shed 0 bases and J shed 6 bases, with 10 bases lying between them. Germline-derived CDR1 and CDR2 are KGHPV and FQNQEV (reference sequence). CDR3 residues: CASSLSAGGNTLYF. The CDR3 DNA, read in part, is TGTGCCAGCAGTCTGTCGGCAGGAGGGAACACCTTGTAC.

Notes on this clone: Genes and germline come from the mouse. Here the CDR3 reads CASSGQGTRAETLYF. The sequenced CDR3 bases are TGTGCCAGCAGCGGACAGGGGACGAGGGCAGAAACGCTGTAT. The chain has TRBV3 and TRBJ2-3; 9 nucleotides agree with TRBD1. Read sequence stops 1 residue before the CDR3 end, and the germline J gene provides the missing end. Unmatched junction bases numbered 6, after V lost 5 bases and J lost 3 bases. The CDR3 is 15 amino acids. Germline CDR1 and CDR2: SNHLY and FYNGKV (reference sequence). The whole variable domain, filled in from reference TRBV3 and TRBJ2-3, reads GPKVLQIPSHQIIDMGQMVTLNCDPVSNHLYFYWYKQILGQQMEFLVNFYNGKVMEKSKLFKDQFSVERPDGSYFTLKIQPTALEDSAVYFCASSGQGTRAETLYFGSGTRLTVL.

Regarding this clone: The germline and genes are mouse ones. The read gets to within 1 residue of the CDR3 end, and the germline J gene fills in the rest. This sequence joins TRBV19 and TRBJ2-7; 11 nucleotides match TRBD1. The V segment lost 2 bases and the J segment 7 bases; nucleotides outside the gene matches: 5. The CDR3 runs to 14 residues. Per germline, CDR1 FNHDT and CDR2 SITEND (reference sequence). CDR3 in amino acids: CASSIGTGGREQYF. Incomplete CDR3 DNA: TGTGCCAGCAGTATCGGGACAGGGGGGAGAGAACAGTAC.

Note on this clone: The listed genes are named as in mouse. Read sequence stops 1 residue before the CDR3 end, and the germline J gene provides the missing end. The chain has TRBV13-1 and TRBJ2-5; TRBD2 matches at 7 bases. The CDR3 contains 15 residues. The germline V gene encodes CDR1 NSHNY and CDR2 SYGAGN. The junction had 11 bases not matched to a gene; V was cut back by 3 bases and J by 7 bases. CDR3 DNA (partial): TGTGCCAGCAGTGGCCCTCGTCTGGGGGAATACACCCAGTAC. Its translation: CASSGPRLGEYTQY. The entire CDR3 is CASSGPRLGEYTQYF.

This clone has just one count. Mouse gene names apply. Sequencing ends 1 residue short of the CDR3 end; the germline J gene provides the rest. This chain links TRBV3 with TRBJ2-3; TRBD1 might be the D (5 bases). Trimming took 1 base from V and 0 from J, leaving 11 bases between them. Germline CDR1 is SNHLY and CDR2 is FYNGKV (reference sequence). This CDR3 is 16 amino acids long. The CDR3 protein is CASSLVAGSSAETLYF. CDR3 bases read: TGTGCCAGCAGCTTAGTAGCAGGGTCTAGTGCAGAAACGCTGTAT.

Comments on this clone: Genes here carry mouse names. The CDR3 extends 1 residue past the end of the read, so its final part is completed from the germline J gene. The chain recombines TRBV12-1 with TRBJ2-1, with 10 positions matching TRBD2. The length of the CDR3 is 15 residues. Germline V gene sequence: CDR1 SGHSN, CDR2 HYEKVE. The trim removed 1 base at V and 1 base at J, leaving 0 bases unmatched. CDR3 DNA, as far as it was read: TGTGCCAGCTCTCTGACTGGGGGGAACTATGCTGAGCAGTTC. Translation: CASSLTGGNYAEQF. In full, the CDR3 is CASSLTGGNYAEQFF.

Comments on this clone: Mouse names are used for the genes. The CDR3 end is not reached by the read, which stops 1 residue before it; the germline J gene fills it in. The chain employs TRBV3 and TRBJ1-4; perhaps TRBD1 as D (5 bases). The V end was cut by 8 bases, the J end by 6 bases, with 7 bases between. Germline-derived CDR1 and CDR2 are SNHLY and FYNGKV (reference sequence). This CDR3 has 11 amino acids. The CDR3 DNA, read in part, is TGTGCCAGCCGGGGCGACGAAAGATTATTT. Its protein product is CASRGDERLF. The entire CDR3 protein reads CASRGDERLFF.

A remark on this clone: These gene names are mouse names. The read ends 1 residue early relative to the CDR3; the germline J gene fills the gap. The rearrangement joins TRBV12-1 to TRBJ2-1, with D tentatively TRBD2 (6 bases). CDR3 length: 14 amino acids. Germline CDR1 SGHSN, CDR2 HYEKVE. Trimming cost V 2 bases and J 1 base, with 8 bases left between them. The CDR3 protein is CASSQGLNYAEQFF. Incomplete CDR3 DNA: TGTGCCAGCTCTCAGGGACTCAACTATGCTGAGCAGTTC.